These 15 T cell receptor beta chains were all obtained from the same sample, sequenced in a study of Graves' ophthalmopathy and Graves' hyperthyroidism. RNA transcripts served as template for amplifying TCR beta CDR3 sequences. An opening RT-PCR round employed HTBI primers and preceded a second-round multiplex PCR. One entry per CDR3 protein results from TCRdb running MiXCR on the multiplex PCR reads. The sample has over 650,000 distinct CDR3 sequences, roughly two fifths seen once. Sequenced input: peripheral blood. The receptors originated from an adult man with Graves' ophthalmopathy.

The chain recombines TRBV19 with TRBJ1-1, with 7 bases aligning to TRBD1. J was trimmed by 1 base and V by 11 bases; bases with no gene match: 19. This CDR3 spans 17 amino acids. Germline V gene lookup returns CDR1 LNHDA and CDR2 SQIVND (reference sequence). The CDR3 region is CAWSPQKSGTANTEAFF. The DNA for the CDR3 is TGTGCCTGGAGTCCTCAGAAGTCCGGGACAGCGAACACTGAAGCTTTCTTT.

In the case of this clonotype: Possible read error: a much larger clone is one base away. The rearrangement links TRBV10-3 to TRBJ2-7, with 8 bases fitting TRBD1. This CDR3 region has 15 residues. The germline V gene encodes CDR1 ENHRY and CDR2 SYGVKD. Trimming cost V 6 bases and J 6 bases; bases outside gene matches: 13. DNA of the CDR3: TGTGCCATCAGACAGGACAGGGTCATCCCCACCGAGCAGTACTTC. Translating it yields CAIRQDRVIPTEQYF.

The chain combines TRBV10-3 with TRBJ2-5; a weak D match, TRBD1 (6 bases). Germline-derived CDR1 and CDR2 are ENHRY and SYGVKD. Trimming removed 10 bases at V and 4 bases at J, with 25 bases between. The CDR3 loop spans 16 amino acids. The CDR3 sequence: CASRAARAGEGETQYF. CDR3 DNA: TGTGCCAGCAGGGCTGCGCGGGCAGGGGAAGGAGAGACCCAGTACTTC.

This clonotype has a count of ten or more. The gene calls are TRBV11-3 and TRBJ1-4, with D possibly matching TRBD1 (6 bases). CDR3 length: 17 residues. Trimming stripped 4 bases from V and 8 bases from J, with 23 bases between. In germline, CDR1 is SGHNT, CDR2 YENEEA. The CDR3 DNA sequence: TGTGCCAGCAGCTCGCACCTCCCAGGGGAAGTATACGAAAAACTGTTTTTT. It translates to CASSSHLPGEVYEKLFF.

The V gene is TRBV2, the J gene TRBJ1-2, with 8 bases aligning to TRBD1. The CDR3 runs 11 residues. Per the germline V gene, CDR1 is SNHLY and CDR2 is FYNNEI. After removal of 9 bases from V and 8 bases from J, the junction contained 5 bases not matched to a gene. The CDR3 here is CARTDREGYTF. The CDR3 DNA reads as TGTGCCAGGACGGACAGGGAGGGCTACACCTTC.

Concerning this clonotype: Mismatch with germline at one junction end may stem from a read error. V usage is TRBV12-3 or TRBV12-4 and J usage is TRBJ2-6, with 12 bases matching TRBD2. The CDR3 covers 19 residues. CDR3 amino acids: CASSLVGTSGFSGANVLTF. The CDR3, as DNA: TGCGCCAGCAGCTTGGTTGGGACTAGCGGGTTCTCTGGGGCCAACGTCCTGACTTTC.

This chain links TRBV7-2 with TRBJ1-6; no firm D call. The CDR3 spans 18 residues. The germline gives CDR1 SGHTA, CDR2 FQGNSA. The V end lost 5 bases, the J end lost 5 bases, and 22 bases lay between the germline ends. CDR3 amino acids: CASSILNPLLLHNSPLHF. CDR3 coding DNA: TGTGCCAGCAGCATCTTAAACCCCCTGTTGCTGCATAATTCACCCCTCCACTTT.

The J gene is TRBJ2-7, the V gene TRBV29-1, with TRBD2 matching over 14 bases. Looked up from germline, CDR1 is SQVTM and CDR2 is ANQGSEA. V trimming: 6 bases; J trimming: 6 bases; junction bases outside the gene matches: 7. CDR3 length: 14 residues. The CDR3 DNA reads TGCAGCGTCGCCGGACTAGCGGGAGGTACCGAGCAGTACTTC. This encodes CSVAGLAGGTEQYF.

The rearrangement uses TRBV5-1 and TRBJ1-1, with D perhaps matching TRBD1 (5 bases). CDR1 is SGHRS, CDR2 YFSETQ, per germline. The CDR3 spans 13 residues. Deletions cut 5 bases from V and 12 bases from J, with 20 bases between. The CDR3, as DNA: TGCGCCAGCAGACCCCAGGGCAGAAGGGAGTCTTTCTTT. This codes for CASRPQGRRESFF.

This clonotype was detected many times. J is TRBJ1-5 and V is TRBV5-1, with 10 bases lining up with TRBD1. This CDR3 has 14 residues. V was pared by 3 bases and J by 5 bases, with 2 bases of the junction left unmatched. CDR1 and CDR2 (germline): SGHRS, YFSETQ. The DNA for the CDR3 is TGCGCCAGCAGCTACGGACAGGGGGATCAGCCCCAGCATTTT. It yields the protein CASSYGQGDQPQHF. Looking up the rest from reference TRBV5-1 and TRBJ1-5 gives the full variable domain: KAGVTQTPRYLIKTRGQQVTLSCSPISGHRSVSWYQQTPGQGLQFLFEYFSETQRNKGNFPGRFSGRQFSNSRSEMNVSTLELGDSALYLCASSYGQGDQPQHFGDGTRLSIL.

V is TRBV6-1 and J is TRBJ2-5; D is unresolved. CDR3 size: 13 residues. Trimming took off 2 bases at V and 4 bases at J, with 8 bases between the two ends. Germline V CDR1 and CDR2: MNHNS, SASEGT. This CDR3 reads CASSELDVETQYF. The CDR3 DNA follows: TGTGCCAGCAGTGAATTAGATGTAGAGACCCAGTACTTC.

This clonotype appeared many times. The rearrangement joins TRBV20-1 to TRBJ1-4; D ambiguous. V lost 8 bases to trimming and J lost 4 bases, with 11 bases between them. Germline V gene lookup returns CDR1 DFQATT and CDR2 SNEGSKA (reference sequence). The length of the CDR3 is 12 residues. The CDR3 spells CSTEDGNEKLFF. The CDR3 DNA is TGCAGTACAGAGGACGGTAATGAAAAACTGTTTTTT.

CDR3 sequence: CATGGRERWETQYF. CDR3 in DNA: TGTGCCACGGGTGGGCGGGAGAGATGGGAGACCCAGTACTTC. This chain links TRBV10-3 with TRBJ2-5, with TRBD2 matching over 7 bases. Trimming cost V 10 bases and J 5 bases; bases outside gene matches: 13. The CDR3 runs 14 residues. CDR1 is ENHRY, CDR2 SYGVKD, per germline.

This chain uses TRBV5-1 with TRBJ2-5, with TRBD2 as a possible D gene (6 bases). The ends were cut back, 4 bases at V and 3 bases at J, with 10 bases in the middle. The CDR3 totals 13 residues. Germline CDR1 reads SGHRS; CDR2 reads YFSETQ. The CDR3 coding sequence is TGCGCCAGCAGCCCGGGACTGAAAGAGACCCAGTACTTC. Translation: CASSPGLKETQYF.

At least ten counts were recorded for this clonotype. The J gene is TRBJ2-5, the V gene TRBV20-1; TRBD2 matches at 9 bases. The V and J ends lost 6 bases and 2 bases, in that order; junction bases with no gene match: 10. Germline V CDR1 and CDR2: DFQATT, SNEGSKA (reference sequence). The CDR3 runs to 15 residues. CDR3 in amino acids: CSAAPTSGVQETQYF. The DNA for the CDR3 is TGCAGTGCCGCCCCGACTAGCGGAGTGCAAGAGACCCAGTACTTC.